The rows below give T cell receptor beta chains drawn from one sample of a study of response to subunit inactivated influenza vaccine. TCRdb re-called the RT-PCR reads through MiXCR, storing one row per CDR3 protein. The data show 530,000 or so distinct CDR3 sequences, less than 30% seen once. The input for sequencing was CD4+ T cells sorted from PBMCs, taken 5 to 6 days after vaccination. All receptors come from a man in his forties or fifties who received an inactivated influenza vaccine. CDR3s include the opening cysteine and the closing phenylalanine or tryptophan. The order of the fields is clone size, V gene, J gene, D gene, CDR3 DNA, CDR3 protein. The D gene is left open where the match is weak. Expanded clones are given a class, and other clones once, few, many or no size at all.

few	TRBV15	TRBJ2-7	TRBD2	TGTGCCACCAGCAGAAGACTAGCGGGAGCAGCCGAGCAGTACTTC	CATSRRLAGAAEQYF
NA	TRBV20-1	TRBJ1-2	NA	TGCAGTGCTAGAGATCTGAGACAGGAGTATGGCTACACCTTC	CSARDLRQEYGYTF
NA	TRBV20-1	TRBJ2-1	TRBD2	TGCAGTGCACGGAGTGGGCGGGAGGGCAACAATGAGCAGTTCTTC	CSARSGREGNNEQFF
few	TRBV7-2	TRBJ2-1	TRBD2	TGTGCCAGCAGCCTAGTTGGGGGACTAGCTCCCAATGAGCAGTTCTTC	CASSLVGGLAPNEQFF
few	TRBV7-2	TRBJ2-5	TRBD1	TGTGCCAGCAGCTACCGTCTGACAGGGCATACCGTGTTC	CASSYRLTGHTVF
many	TRBV18	TRBJ2-5	NA	TGTGCCAGCTCACCACCGAAGCCCGGGAGCTCTCGACAAGAGACCCAGTACTTC	CASSPPKPGSSRQETQYF
few	TRBV20-1	TRBJ1-5	NA	TGCAGTGCTAGTCGGGGGGACGGCAATCAGCCCCAGCATTTT	CSASRGDGNQPQHF
few	TRBV5-1	TRBJ2-5	NA	TGCGCCAGCAGCGACAGGAGAGGAGTCGAGACCCAGTACTTC	CASSDRRGVETQYF
NA	TRBV29-1	TRBJ2-3	NA	TGCAGCGTTGATCGGCGAGGGCGGGATACGCAGTATTTT	CSVDRRGRDTQYF
NA	TRBV4-2	TRBJ2-7	TRBD2	TGTGCCAGCAGCCAAGATGTAGCGGGGATCTACGAGCAGTACTTC	CASSQDVAGIYEQYF
NA	TRBV18	TRBJ2-4	TRBD1	TGTGCCAGCTCAGGTCCCGGGACAGGGATTGAAGCCAAAAACATTCAGTACTTC	CASSGPGTGIEAKNIQYF
NA	TRBV9	TRBJ2-1	TRBD2	TGTGCCAGCAGCCAAGTGGGGACTAGCGGGCAGGAGCAGTTCTTC	CASSQVGTSGQEQFF
few	TRBV28	TRBJ2-5	TRBD2	TGTGCCAGCAGTTTCTTGCTAGCGGGTAGGGGAGAGACCCAGTACTTC	CASSFLLAGRGETQYF
NA	TRBV5-6	TRBJ2-5	TRBD2	TGTGCCAGCAGCTTGTGGGGACTAGCGGGAATGGAGACCCAGTACTTC	CASSLWGLAGMETQYF
few	TRBV29-1	TRBJ2-7	TRBD1	TGCAGCGTTGACGCGGGACAGGGCACCGCGCAGTACTTC	CSVDAGQGTAQYF
few	TRBV10-3	TRBJ2-3	NA	TGTGCCATCAGTGAATGGGTGGGCACAGATACGCAGTATTTT	CAISEWVGTDTQYF
NA	TRBV12-3/TRBV12-4	TRBJ1-2	TRBD1	TGTGCCAGCAATCAGGGGGCTAACTATGGCTACACCTTC	CASNQGANYGYTF
NA	TRBV7-8	TRBJ1-2	NA	TGTGCCAGCAGCTTAGTCCCGGGGGGCCGCGGCTACACCTTC	CASSLVPGGRGYTF
few	TRBV20-1	TRBJ2-7	TRBD1	TGCAGTGCGAGGGACAGCCTTTACTACGAGCAGTACTTC	CSARDSLYYEQYF
NA	TRBV11-2	TRBJ1-2	NA	TGTGCCAGCAGTTCAGGAGGGATCTATGGCTACACCTTC	CASSSGGIYGYTF
few	TRBV12-3/TRBV12-4	TRBJ2-1	NA	TGTGCCAGCAGCCACACTAGGATTTCCTACAATGAGCAGTTCTTC	CASSHTRISYNEQFF
few	TRBV4-3	TRBJ1-6	TRBD1	TGCGCCAGCAGCCAGGGACAGGAGTTTAATAATTCACCCCTCCACTTT	CASSQGQEFNNSPLHF
few	TRBV6-1	TRBJ2-2	TRBD2	TGTGCCAGCAGTCGAACCGGACTAGTGGCGAACACCGGGGAGCTGTTTTTT	CASSRTGLVANTGELFF
NA	TRBV3-1	TRBJ1-1	NA	TGTGCCAGCAGCCAAGTCCCGTTTACTGAAGCTTTCTTT	CASSQVPFTEAFF
NA	TRBV20-1	TRBJ2-1	TRBD2	TGCAGTGCTTACGGGACTAGCGGGATAGACAATGAGCAGTTCTTC	CSAYGTSGIDNEQFF
many	TRBV4-1	TRBJ1-5	NA	TGCGCCAGCAGCCAGACCCCTGGATTAAGCAATCAGCCCCAGCATTTT	CASSQTPGLSNQPQHF
few	TRBV20-1	TRBJ2-5	TRBD2	TGCAGTGCTGGTAGCGGGGCGGGCCGCACCCAGTACTTC	CSAGSGAGRTQYF
NA	TRBV20-1	TRBJ2-3	TRBD2	TGCAGTGCTTTTCGGACTAGCGGGAGCCCAGATACGCAGTATTTT	CSAFRTSGSPDTQYF
NA	TRBV6-5	TRBJ2-5	NA	TGTGCCAGCAGTTACTCTTGGGGGCAAGAGACCCAGTACTTC	CASSYSWGQETQYF
few	TRBV5-6	TRBJ2-7	TRBD2	TGTGCCAGCAGCTTGGGGGCGTGGGCGGGAGAATCCTACGAGCAGTACTTC	CASSLGAWAGESYEQYF
few	TRBV7-2	TRBJ2-1	TRBD2	TGTGCCAGCAGCCGTGGACTAGTTGGGACGGATGAGCAGTTCTTC	CASSRGLVGTDEQFF
NA	TRBV6-2/TRBV6-3	TRBJ2-3	TRBD2	TGTGCCAGCAGCCTCGCGACTAGCGGGGGCTCAGATACGCAGTATTTT	CASSLATSGGSDTQYF
NA	TRBV20-1	TRBJ2-7	NA	TGCAGTGCTAGTAGCCCTCGCTCCTACGAGCAGTACTTC	CSASSPRSYEQYF
NA	TRBV7-6	TRBJ2-1	TRBD2	TGTGCCAGCAGCCGACCTTCCGGGACTAGCGGGGGGGCCACCTACAATGAGCAGTTCTTC	CASSRPSGTSGGATYNEQFF
few	TRBV4-2	TRBJ2-1	TRBD2	TGTGCCAGCAGCCAAGGACCTTCTCTAGCGGGAGTCGGATACAATGAGCAGTTCTTC	CASSQGPSLAGVGYNEQFF
NA	TRBV7-2	TRBJ1-6	NA	TGTGCCAGCAGCTCGAACGACCCTCGGAATTCACCCCTCCACTTT	CASSSNDPRNSPLHF
few	TRBV7-2	TRBJ2-7	TRBD1	TGTGCCAGCAGCGCTCGACAGGGCGAGCAGTACTTC	CASSARQGEQYF